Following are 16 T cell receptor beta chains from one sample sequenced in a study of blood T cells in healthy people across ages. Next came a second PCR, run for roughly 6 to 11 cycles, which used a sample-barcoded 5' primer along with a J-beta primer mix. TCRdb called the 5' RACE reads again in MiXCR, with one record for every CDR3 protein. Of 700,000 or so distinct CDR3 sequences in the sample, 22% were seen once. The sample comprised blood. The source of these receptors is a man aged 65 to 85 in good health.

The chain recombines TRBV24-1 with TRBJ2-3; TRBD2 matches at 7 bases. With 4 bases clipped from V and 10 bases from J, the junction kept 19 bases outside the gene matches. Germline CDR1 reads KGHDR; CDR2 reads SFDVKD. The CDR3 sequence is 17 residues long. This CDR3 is CATSEAASGRSGRAQYF. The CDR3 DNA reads TGTGCCACCAGTGAGGCCGCTAGCGGCAGGAGTGGAAGGGCGCAGTATTTT.

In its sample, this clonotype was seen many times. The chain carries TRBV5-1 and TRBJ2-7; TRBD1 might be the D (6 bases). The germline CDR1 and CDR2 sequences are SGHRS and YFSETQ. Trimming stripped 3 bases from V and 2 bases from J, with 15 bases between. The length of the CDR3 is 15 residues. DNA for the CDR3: TGCGCCAGCAGCTCCCAGGACAGCTACCCCTACGAGCAGTACTTC. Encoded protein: CASSSQDSYPYEQYF. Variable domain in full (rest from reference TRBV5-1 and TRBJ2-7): KAGVTQTPRYLIKTRGQQVTLSCSPISGHRSVSWYQQTPGQGLQFLFEYFSETQRNKGNFPGRFSGRQFSNSRSEMNVSTLELGDSALYLCASSSQDSYPYEQYFGPGTRLTVT.

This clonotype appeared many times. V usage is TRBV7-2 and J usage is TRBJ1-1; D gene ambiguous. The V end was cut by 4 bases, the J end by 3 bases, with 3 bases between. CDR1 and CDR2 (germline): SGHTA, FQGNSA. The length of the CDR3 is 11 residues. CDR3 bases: TGTGCCAGCAGCTCATACACTGAAGCTTTCTTT. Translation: CASSSYTEAFF. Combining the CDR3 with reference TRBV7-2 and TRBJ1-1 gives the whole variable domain GAGVSQSPSNKVTEKGKDVELRCDPISGHTALYWYRQSLGQGLEFLIYFQGNSAPDKSGLPSDRFSAERTGGSVSTLTIQRTQQEDSAVYLCASSSYTEAFFGQGTRLTVV.

CDR3 nucleotides: TGCGCCAGCAGCCCCGGACAGGGGGCTGAAATCACTGAAGCTTTCTTT. Translation gives CASSPGQGAEITEAFF. This chain connects TRBV5-1 to TRBJ1-1; 11 bases line up with TRBD1. The CDR3 runs to 16 residues. Per germline, CDR1 SGHRS and CDR2 YFSETQ. V gave up 4 bases and J gave up 4 bases; unmatched junction bases: 9.

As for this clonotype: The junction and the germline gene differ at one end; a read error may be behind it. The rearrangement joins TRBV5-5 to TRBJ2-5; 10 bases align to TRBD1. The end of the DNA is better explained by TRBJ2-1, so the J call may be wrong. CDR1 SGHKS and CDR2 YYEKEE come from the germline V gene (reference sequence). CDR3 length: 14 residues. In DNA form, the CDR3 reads TGTGCCAGCAGCACGACAGGGGGCTACAACGAGCAGTTCTTC. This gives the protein CASSTTGGYNEQFF.

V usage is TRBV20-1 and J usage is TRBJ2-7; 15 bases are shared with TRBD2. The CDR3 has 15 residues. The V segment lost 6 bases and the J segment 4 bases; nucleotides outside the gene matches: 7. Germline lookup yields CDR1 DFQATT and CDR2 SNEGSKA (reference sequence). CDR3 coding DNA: TGCAGTGCGACTCGGACTAGCGGGGGGGATTACGAGCAGTACTTC. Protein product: CSATRTSGGDYEQYF.

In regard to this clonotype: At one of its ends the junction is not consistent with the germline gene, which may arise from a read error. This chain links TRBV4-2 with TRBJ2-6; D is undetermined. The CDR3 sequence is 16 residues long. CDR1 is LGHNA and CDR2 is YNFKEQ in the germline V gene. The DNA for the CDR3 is TGTGCCAACAGCCAAGACGTGACGGTCGGGGCCAACGTCCTGACTTTC. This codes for CANSQDVTVGANVLTF.

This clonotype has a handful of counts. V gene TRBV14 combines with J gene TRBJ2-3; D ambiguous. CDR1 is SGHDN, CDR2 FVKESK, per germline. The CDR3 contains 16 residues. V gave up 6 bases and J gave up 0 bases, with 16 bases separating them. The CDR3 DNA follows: TGTGCCAGCAGACGATCAGGAATGACTAGCACAGATACGCAGTATTTT. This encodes CASRRSGMTSTDTQYF.

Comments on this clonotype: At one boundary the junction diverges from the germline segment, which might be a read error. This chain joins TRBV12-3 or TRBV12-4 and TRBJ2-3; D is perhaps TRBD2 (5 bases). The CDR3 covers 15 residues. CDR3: CASSSRGVRADAQYF. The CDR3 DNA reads TGTGCCAGCAGTTCTCGGGGAGTAAGAGCAGATGCGCAGTATTTT.

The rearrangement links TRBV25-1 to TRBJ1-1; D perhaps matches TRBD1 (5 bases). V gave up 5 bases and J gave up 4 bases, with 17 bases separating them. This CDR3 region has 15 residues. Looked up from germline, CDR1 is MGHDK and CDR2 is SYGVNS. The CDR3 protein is CASSPRLGGSTEAFF. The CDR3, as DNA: TGTGCCAGCAGTCCCAGGTTGGGGGGGAGCACTGAAGCTTTCTTT.

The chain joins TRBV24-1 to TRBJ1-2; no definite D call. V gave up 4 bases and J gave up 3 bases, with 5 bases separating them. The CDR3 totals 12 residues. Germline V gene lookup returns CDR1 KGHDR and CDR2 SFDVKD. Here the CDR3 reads CATSESHYGYTF. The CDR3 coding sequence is TGTGCCACCAGTGAAAGTCACTATGGCTACACCTTC.

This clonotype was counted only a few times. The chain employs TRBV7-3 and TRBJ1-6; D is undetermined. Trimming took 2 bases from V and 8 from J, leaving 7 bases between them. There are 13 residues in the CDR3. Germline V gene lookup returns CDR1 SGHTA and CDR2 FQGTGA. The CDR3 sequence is CASSLAAYSPLHF. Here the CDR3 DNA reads TGTGCCAGCAGCTTAGCAGCTTATTCACCCCTCCACTTT. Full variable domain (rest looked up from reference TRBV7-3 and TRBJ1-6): GAGVSQTPSNKVTEKGKYVELRCDPISGHTALYWYRQSLGQGPEFLIYFQGTGAADDSGLPNDRFFAVRPEGSVSTLKIQRTERGDSAVYLCASSLAAYSPLHFGNGTRLTVT.

The CDR3 is CSARGTVQETQYF. Written as DNA, the CDR3 is TGCAGTGCTAGGGGGACAGTGCAAGAGACCCAGTACTTC. This sequence joins TRBV20-1 and TRBJ2-5; 7 positions match TRBD1. Germline V gives CDR1 DFQATT, CDR2 SNEGSKA (reference sequence). V dropped 3 bases and J dropped 2; count of bases not matched to a gene: 3. This CDR3 is built from 13 residues.

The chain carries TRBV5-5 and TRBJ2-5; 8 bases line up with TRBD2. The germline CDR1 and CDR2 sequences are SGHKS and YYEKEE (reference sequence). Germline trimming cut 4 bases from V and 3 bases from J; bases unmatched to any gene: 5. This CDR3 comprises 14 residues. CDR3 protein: CASSRPTSEETQYF. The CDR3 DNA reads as TGTGCCAGCAGCCGCCCGACTAGCGAAGAGACCCAGTACTTC.

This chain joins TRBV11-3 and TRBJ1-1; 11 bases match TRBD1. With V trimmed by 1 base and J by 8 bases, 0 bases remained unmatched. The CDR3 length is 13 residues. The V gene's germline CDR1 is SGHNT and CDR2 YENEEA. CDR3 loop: CASSLGTGGEAFF. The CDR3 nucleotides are TGTGCCAGCAGCTTAGGGACAGGGGGCGAAGCTTTCTTT.

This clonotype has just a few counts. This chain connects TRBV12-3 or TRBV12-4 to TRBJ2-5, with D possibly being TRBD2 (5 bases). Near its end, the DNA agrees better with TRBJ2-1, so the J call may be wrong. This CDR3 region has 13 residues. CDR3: CASSRHLGSEQFF. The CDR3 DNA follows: TGTGCCAGCAGTCGCCACCTAGGGAGTGAGCAGTTCTTC.